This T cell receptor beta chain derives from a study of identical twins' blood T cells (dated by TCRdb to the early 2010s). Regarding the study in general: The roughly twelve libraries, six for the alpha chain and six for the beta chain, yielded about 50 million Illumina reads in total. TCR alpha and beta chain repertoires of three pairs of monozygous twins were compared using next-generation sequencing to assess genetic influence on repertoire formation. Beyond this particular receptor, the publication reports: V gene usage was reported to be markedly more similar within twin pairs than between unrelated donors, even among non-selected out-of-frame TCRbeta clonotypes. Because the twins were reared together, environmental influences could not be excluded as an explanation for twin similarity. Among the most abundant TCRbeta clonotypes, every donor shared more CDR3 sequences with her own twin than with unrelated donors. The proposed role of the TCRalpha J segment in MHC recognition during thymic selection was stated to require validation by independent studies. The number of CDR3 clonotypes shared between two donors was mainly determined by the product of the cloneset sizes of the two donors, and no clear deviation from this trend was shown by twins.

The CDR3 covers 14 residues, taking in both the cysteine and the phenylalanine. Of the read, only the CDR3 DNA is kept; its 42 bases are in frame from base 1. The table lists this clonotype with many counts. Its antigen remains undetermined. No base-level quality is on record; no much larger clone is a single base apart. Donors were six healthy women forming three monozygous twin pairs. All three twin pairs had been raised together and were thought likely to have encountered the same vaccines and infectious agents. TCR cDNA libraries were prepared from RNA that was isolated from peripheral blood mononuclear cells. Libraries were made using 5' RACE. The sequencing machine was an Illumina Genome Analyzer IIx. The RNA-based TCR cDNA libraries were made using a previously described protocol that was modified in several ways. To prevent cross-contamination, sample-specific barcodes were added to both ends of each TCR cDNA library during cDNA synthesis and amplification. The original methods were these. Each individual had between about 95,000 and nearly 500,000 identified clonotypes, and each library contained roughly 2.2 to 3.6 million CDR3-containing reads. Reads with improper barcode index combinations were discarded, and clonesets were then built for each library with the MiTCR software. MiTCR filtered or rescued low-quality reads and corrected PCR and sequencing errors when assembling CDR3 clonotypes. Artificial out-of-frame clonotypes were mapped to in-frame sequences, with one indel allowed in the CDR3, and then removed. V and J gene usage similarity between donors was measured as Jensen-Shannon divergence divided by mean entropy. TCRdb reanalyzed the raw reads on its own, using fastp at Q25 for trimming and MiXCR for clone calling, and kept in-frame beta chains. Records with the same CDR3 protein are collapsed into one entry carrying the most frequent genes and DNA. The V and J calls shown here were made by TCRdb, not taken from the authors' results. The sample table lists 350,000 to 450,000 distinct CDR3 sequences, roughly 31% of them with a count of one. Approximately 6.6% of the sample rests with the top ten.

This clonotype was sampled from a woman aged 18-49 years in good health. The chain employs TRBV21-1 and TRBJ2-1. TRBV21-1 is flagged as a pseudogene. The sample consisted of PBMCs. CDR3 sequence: CASSTTGPYNEQFF. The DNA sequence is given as TGTGCCAGCAGCACGACAGGGCCCTACAATGAGCAGTTCTTC.